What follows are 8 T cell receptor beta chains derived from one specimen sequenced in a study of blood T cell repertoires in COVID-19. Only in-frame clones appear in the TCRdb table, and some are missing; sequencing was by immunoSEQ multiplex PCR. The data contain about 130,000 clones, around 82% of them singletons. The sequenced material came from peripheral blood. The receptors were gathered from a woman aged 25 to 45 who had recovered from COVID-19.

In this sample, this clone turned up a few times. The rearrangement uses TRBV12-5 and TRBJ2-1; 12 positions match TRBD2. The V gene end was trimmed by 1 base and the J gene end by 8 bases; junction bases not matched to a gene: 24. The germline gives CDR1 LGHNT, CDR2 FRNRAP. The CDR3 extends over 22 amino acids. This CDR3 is CASGLAQTKTSGGPRISDEQFF. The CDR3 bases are TGTGCTAGTGGTTTGGCACAAACCAAGACTAGCGGGGGACCCCGAATTTCGGATGAGCAGTTCTTC.

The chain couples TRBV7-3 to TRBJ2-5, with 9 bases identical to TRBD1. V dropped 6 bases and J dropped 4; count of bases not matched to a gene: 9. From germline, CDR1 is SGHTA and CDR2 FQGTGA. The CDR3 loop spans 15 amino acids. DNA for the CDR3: TGTGCCAGCAGTTCTACAGGGGGCGCAGGAGAGACCCAGTACTTC. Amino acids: CASSSTGGAGETQYF. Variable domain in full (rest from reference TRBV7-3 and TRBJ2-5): GAGVSQTPSNKVTEKGKYVELRCDPISGHTALYWYRQSLGQGPEFLIYFQGTGAADDSGLPNDRFFAVRPEGSVSTLKIQRTERGDSAVYLCASSSTGGAGETQYFGPGTRLLVL.

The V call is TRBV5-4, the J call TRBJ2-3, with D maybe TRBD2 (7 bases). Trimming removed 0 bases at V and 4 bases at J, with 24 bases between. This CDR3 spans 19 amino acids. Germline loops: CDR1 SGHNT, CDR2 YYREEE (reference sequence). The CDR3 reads CASSLAGTKNTHRADTQYF. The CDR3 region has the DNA TGTGCCAGCAGCTTGGCCGGGACTAAAAACACACACAGGGCAGATACGCAGTATTTT.

CDR3 in DNA: TGTGCCTGGAGTGTGGGGCATGGGTACAGGGCCGGAGCTTTCTTT. Its protein is CAWSVGHGYRAGAFF. This chain links TRBV30 with TRBJ1-1; tentative D call: TRBD1 (6 bases). Germline-derived CDR1 and CDR2 are GTSNPN and SVGIG (reference sequence). The CDR3 sequence is 15 residues long. V lost 0 bases and J lost 10, with 21 bases in between.

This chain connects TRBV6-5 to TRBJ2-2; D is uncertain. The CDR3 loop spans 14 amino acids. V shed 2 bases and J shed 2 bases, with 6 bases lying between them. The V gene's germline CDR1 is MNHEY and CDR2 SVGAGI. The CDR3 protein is CASSYNSNTGELFF. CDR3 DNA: TGTGCCAGCAGTTACAACTCCAACACCGGGGAGCTGTTTTTT.

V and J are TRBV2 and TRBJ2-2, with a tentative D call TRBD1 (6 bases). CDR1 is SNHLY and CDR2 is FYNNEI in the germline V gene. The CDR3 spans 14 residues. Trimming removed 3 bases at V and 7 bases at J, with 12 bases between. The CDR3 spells CASSDRRGYGELFF. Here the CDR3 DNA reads TGTGCCAGCAGTGATCGCAGGGGATACGGGGAGCTGTTTTTT.

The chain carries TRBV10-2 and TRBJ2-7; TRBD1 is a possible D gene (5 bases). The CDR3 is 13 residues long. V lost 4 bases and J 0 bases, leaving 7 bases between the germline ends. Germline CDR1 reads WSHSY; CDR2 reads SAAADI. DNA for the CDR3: TGCGCCAGCAGTGCCGACAGCTCCTACGAGCAGTACTTC. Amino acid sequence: CASSADSSYEQYF.

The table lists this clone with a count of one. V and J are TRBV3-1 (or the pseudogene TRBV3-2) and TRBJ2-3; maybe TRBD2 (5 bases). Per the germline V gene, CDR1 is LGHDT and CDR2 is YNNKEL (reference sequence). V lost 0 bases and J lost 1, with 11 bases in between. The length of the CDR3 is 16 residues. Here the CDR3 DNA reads TGTGCCAGCAGCCAAGAAGGCAGCGGAGGCACAGATACGCAGTATTTT. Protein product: CASSQEGSGGTDTQYF.